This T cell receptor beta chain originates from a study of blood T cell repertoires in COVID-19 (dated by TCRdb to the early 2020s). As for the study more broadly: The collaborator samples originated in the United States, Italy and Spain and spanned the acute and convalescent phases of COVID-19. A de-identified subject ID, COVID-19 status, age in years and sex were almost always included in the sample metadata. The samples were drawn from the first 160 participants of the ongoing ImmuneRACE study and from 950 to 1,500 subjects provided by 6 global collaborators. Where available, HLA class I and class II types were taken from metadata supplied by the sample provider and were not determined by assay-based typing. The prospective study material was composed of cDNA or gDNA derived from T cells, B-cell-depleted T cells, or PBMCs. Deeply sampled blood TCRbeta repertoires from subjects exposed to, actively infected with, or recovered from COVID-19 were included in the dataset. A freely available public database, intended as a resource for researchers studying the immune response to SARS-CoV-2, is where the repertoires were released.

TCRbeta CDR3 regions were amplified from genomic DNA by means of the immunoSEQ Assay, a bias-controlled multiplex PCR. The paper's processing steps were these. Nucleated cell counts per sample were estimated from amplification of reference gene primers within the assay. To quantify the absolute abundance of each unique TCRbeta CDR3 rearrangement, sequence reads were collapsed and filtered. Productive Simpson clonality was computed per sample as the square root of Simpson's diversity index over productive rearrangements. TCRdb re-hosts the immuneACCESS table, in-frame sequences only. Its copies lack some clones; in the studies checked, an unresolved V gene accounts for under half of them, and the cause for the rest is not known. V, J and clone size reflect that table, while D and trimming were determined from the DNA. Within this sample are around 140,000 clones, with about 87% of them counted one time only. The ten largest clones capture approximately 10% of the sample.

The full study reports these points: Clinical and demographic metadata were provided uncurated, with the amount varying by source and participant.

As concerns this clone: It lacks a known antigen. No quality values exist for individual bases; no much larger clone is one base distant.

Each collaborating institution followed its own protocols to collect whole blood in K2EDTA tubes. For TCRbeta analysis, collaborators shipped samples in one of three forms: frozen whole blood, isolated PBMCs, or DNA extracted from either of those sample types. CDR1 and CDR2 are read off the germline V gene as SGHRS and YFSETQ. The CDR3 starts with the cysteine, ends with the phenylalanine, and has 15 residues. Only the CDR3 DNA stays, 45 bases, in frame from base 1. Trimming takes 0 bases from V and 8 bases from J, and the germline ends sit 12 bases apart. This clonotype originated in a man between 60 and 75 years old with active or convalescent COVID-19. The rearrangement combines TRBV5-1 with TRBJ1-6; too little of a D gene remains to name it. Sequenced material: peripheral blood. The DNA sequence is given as TGCGCCAGCAGCTTGGGCCCGGGAAGGGATTCACCCCTCCACTTT. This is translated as CASSLGPGRDSPLHF.